What follows are 18 T cell receptor beta chains derived from one specimen sequenced in a study of T-cell memory formation after mild COVID-19. Via MiXCR, TCRdb re-called the 5' RACE reads, giving one row per CDR3 protein. The sample holds approximately 570,000 distinct CDR3 sequences, about a sixth seen once. The sample comprised PBMCs or a T cell subset sorted from them (not recorded which). The receptor set was obtained from an adult woman who had mild COVID-19 (a few samples of this study predate the infection). Cell type and time point are not known.

This clonotype was counted only a few times. The chain recombines TRBV27 with TRBJ1-2; 8 nucleotides match TRBD1. CDR1 MNHEY and CDR2 SMNVEV come from the germline V gene (reference sequence). The CDR3 consists of 16 residues. V dropped 4 bases and J dropped 3; count of bases not matched to a gene: 10. CDR3 bases: TGTGCCAGCAGTTCGCTCTCGACAGGGGCGGACTATGGCTACACCTTC. Its translation: CASSSLSTGADYGYTF.

Comment on this clonotype: One end of the junction varies from germline; a read error may be responsible. V is TRBV12-3 or TRBV12-4 and J is TRBJ2-5; 14 positions match TRBD2. This CDR3 has 19 residues. The chain's CDR3 is CAGSSGLAGGRGYQETQYF. The CDR3 region has the DNA TGTGCCGGCAGTTCCGGACTAGCGGGGGGACGTGGGTACCAAGAGACCCAGTACTTC.

This clonotype came up a few times. CDR3 amino acids: CASSVGLAGLGETQYF. CDR3 nucleotides: TGTGCCAGCAGCGTAGGGTTAGCGGGACTTGGGGAGACCCAGTACTTC. V is TRBV9 and J is TRBJ2-5; TRBD2 agrees at 8 bases. This CDR3 is built from 16 residues. The germline CDR1 and CDR2 sequences are SGDLS and YYNGEE. Losses at the gene ends were 0 bases for V and 5 bases for J; bases not matched to a gene: 9.

The chain is built from TRBV5-1 and TRBJ2-1; the D gene is possibly TRBD1 (5 bases). The CDR3 covers 16 residues. The V end lost 4 bases, the J end lost 1 base, and 15 bases lay between the germline ends. Germline V gives CDR1 SGHRS, CDR2 YFSETQ. CDR3 bases: TGCGCCAGCAGCCCGCCAGGGCTATCATCCTACAATGAGCAGTTCTTC. The encoded protein is CASSPPGLSSYNEQFF.

This clonotype turned up a few times. The chain carries TRBV28 and TRBJ2-1; D not resolved. Between the trimmed V and J ends, which lost 3 bases and 3 bases, there was a span of 12 bases. The length of the CDR3 is 15 residues. Germline V gives CDR1 MDHEN, CDR2 SYDVKM. CDR3 sequence (DNA): TGTGCCAGCAGTTTTTCTGTGGCTTTCTACAATGAGCAGTTCTTC. Its translation is CASSFSVAFYNEQFF.

Only a few counts were recorded for this clonotype. The chain recombines TRBV7-9 with TRBJ2-1; D might be TRBD2 (6 bases). Per the germline V gene, CDR1 is SEHNR and CDR2 is FQNEAQ (reference sequence). The CDR3 has 15 amino acids. Trimming stripped 2 bases from V and 3 bases from J, with 11 bases between. The CDR3 DNA follows: TGTGCCAGCAGCTTAAGGCGGGGCAACTACAATGAGCAGTTCTTC. Its translation is CASSLRRGNYNEQFF.

This clonotype turned up a few times. The chain couples TRBV20-1 to TRBJ2-3; possible D gene TRBD2, 5 bases. Trimming pared 5 bases from V and 2 bases from J, leaving 17 bases between. Looked up from germline, CDR1 is DFQATT and CDR2 is SNEGSKA (reference sequence). The CDR3 loop spans 15 amino acids. Here the CDR3 reads CSAPRPEDLTDTQYF. CDR3 sequence (DNA): TGCAGTGCTCCTCGACCGGAGGATCTCACAGATACGCAGTATTTT.

This sequence joins TRBV6-2 or TRBV6-3 and TRBJ1-1; D unresolved. CDR1 and CDR2 (germline): MNHEY, SVGEGT. The CDR3 extends over 14 amino acids. Trimming removed 2 bases at V and 5 bases at J, with 12 bases between. The CDR3 reads CASSYGGWVTEAFF. CDR3 DNA: TGTGCCAGCAGTTACGGAGGTTGGGTGACTGAAGCTTTCTTT.

This chain connects TRBV15 to TRBJ1-2, with D unclear. The V gene lost 1 base and the J gene lost 1 base, with 13 bases spanning the gap. Germline V gene data show CDR1 as LNHNV and CDR2 as YYDKDF (reference sequence). The CDR3 is 16 amino acids. CDR3 nucleotide sequence: TGTGCCACCAGCAGAGCCCTAATACCGGATAACTATGGCTACACCTTC. Translating gives CATSRALIPDNYGYTF.

This clonotype was recorded a few times. V usage is TRBV10-3 and J usage is TRBJ2-3; 9 bases match TRBD2. This CDR3 is built from 19 residues. The V segment lost 0 bases and the J segment 0 bases; nucleotides outside the gene matches: 10. Germline V gene lookup returns CDR1 ENHRY and CDR2 SYGVKD. The CDR3: CAISESEAGGEGSTDTQYF. CDR3 DNA sequence: TGTGCCATCAGTGAGTCAGAAGCGGGAGGAGAGGGGAGCACAGATACGCAGTATTTT.

The rearrangement uses TRBV18 and TRBJ1-1; D gene uncertain. This CDR3 spans 15 amino acids. Looked up from germline, CDR1 is KGHSH and CDR2 is LQKENI. Trimming removed 1 base at V and 4 bases at J, with 13 bases between. CDR3 nucleotide sequence: TGTGCCAGCTCACCACTGGATCAGGTGAGCACTGAAGCTTTCTTT. Its protein is CASSPLDQVSTEAFF.

The rearrangement joins TRBV4-3 to TRBJ1-2, with 7 nucleotides matching TRBD1. The CDR3 is 17 amino acids. Germline V gene data show CDR1 as LGHNA and CDR2 as YSLEER. V dropped 1 base and J dropped 2; count of bases not matched to a gene: 10. The CDR3 coding sequence is TGCGCCAGCAGCCAAGGGATAAAGGGGGCATCAAACTATGGCTACACCTTC. Translation: CASSQGIKGASNYGYTF.

The CDR3 spells CASSQLAGEAQYF. Here the CDR3 DNA reads TGCGCCAGCAGCCAGCTAGCGGGGGAGGCGCAGTATTTT. The chain links TRBV4-1 to TRBJ2-3, with 10 bases identical to TRBD2. V lost 3 bases, J lost 10 bases, and 4 bases stayed unmatched. The CDR3 is 13 residues long. Germline V gives CDR1 MGHRA, CDR2 YSYEKL.

As regards this clonotype: Since a much larger clone is just one base distant, this may be a read error. The chain employs TRBV5-1 and TRBJ2-4, with D perhaps matching TRBD2 (7 bases). This CDR3 comprises 15 residues. Germline CDR1 and CDR2: SGHRS and YFSETQ. In nucleotides, the CDR3 is TGCGCCAGCAGCCCTGTGTCGGGGGGCGGTAACATTAAGTACTTC. Amino acids: CASSPVSGGGNIKYF.

In this sample, this clonotype turned up a few times. This rearrangement joins TRBV23-1 to TRBJ1-5, with D possibly being TRBD1 (5 bases). TRBV23-1 qualifies as an ORF whose function is uncertain. V dropped 0 bases and J dropped 3 bases, with 21 bases sitting between them. The CDR3 runs to 19 residues. The DNA of the CDR3 is TGCGCCAGCAGTCAATCGAGAGGGACCCCTCTTGGTGCCAATCAGCCCCAGCATTTT. Its protein product is CASSQSRGTPLGANQPQHF.

This clonotype was counted only a few times. The chain carries TRBV7-9 and TRBJ2-5, with no clear D. The CDR3 is 12 residues long. Germline V gene sequence: CDR1 SEHNR, CDR2 FQNEAQ (reference sequence). The V gene lost 2 bases and the J gene lost 5 bases, with 6 bases spanning the gap. This chain's CDR3 is CASSLPGETQYF. The DNA of the CDR3 is TGTGCCAGCAGCTTACCTGGTGAGACCCAGTACTTC.

The chain couples TRBV15 to TRBJ1-1, with 7 bases that match TRBD1. The V gene end was trimmed by 6 bases and the J gene end by 2 bases; junction bases not matched to a gene: 6. The CDR3 sequence is 14 residues long. CDR1 LNHNV and CDR2 YYDKDF come from the germline V gene (reference sequence). The CDR3 DNA reads as TGTGCCACCAGTCCGGGACAGAGCAACACTGAAGCTTTCTTT. It is translated as CATSPGQSNTEAFF. The full variable domain, in which reference TRBV15 and TRBJ1-1 provide the parts outside the CDR3, is DAMVIQNPRYQVTQFGKPVTLSCSQTLNHNVMYWYQQKSSQAPKLLFHYYDKDFNNEADTPDNFQSRRPNTSFCFLDIRSPGLGDTAMYLCATSPGQSNTEAFFGQGTRLTVV.

The chain joins TRBV18 to TRBJ2-7; TRBD1 aligns across 9 bases. This CDR3 has 14 amino acids. V trimming: 2 bases; J trimming: 5 bases; junction bases outside the gene matches: 4. Germline assignment: CDR1 KGHSH and CDR2 LQKENI. The DNA for the CDR3 is TGTGCCAGCTCACCAAGGGACAGGGCCCACGAGCAGTACTTC. The encoded protein is CASSPRDRAHEQYF.